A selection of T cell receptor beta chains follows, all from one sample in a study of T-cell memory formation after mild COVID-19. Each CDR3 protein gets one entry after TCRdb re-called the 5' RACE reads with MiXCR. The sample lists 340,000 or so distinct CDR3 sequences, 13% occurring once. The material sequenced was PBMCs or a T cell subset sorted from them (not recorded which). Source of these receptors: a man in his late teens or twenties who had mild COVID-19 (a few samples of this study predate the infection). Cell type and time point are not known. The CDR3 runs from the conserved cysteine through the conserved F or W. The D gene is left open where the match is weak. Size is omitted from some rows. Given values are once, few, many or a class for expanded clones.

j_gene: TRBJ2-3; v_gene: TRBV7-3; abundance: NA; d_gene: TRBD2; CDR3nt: TGTGCCAGCAGCGCCGGGACTAGCGGAGGCACAGATACGCAGTATTTT; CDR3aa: CASSAGTSGGTDTQYF
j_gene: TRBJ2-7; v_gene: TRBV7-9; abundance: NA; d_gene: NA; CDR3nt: TGTGCCAGCAGTCGGGGCGAGACAGGAGAACCCTACGAGCAGTACTTC; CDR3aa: CASSRGETGEPYEQYF
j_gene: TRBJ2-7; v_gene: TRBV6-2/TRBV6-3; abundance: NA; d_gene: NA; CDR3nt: TGTGCCAGCAGTTGGGGCTACGAGCAGTACTTC; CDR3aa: CASSWGYEQYF
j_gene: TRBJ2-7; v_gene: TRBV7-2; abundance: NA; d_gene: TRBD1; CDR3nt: TGTGCCAGCAGCTTAGCGGGGGGACAGGTCCCCGAGCAGTACTTC; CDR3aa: CASSLAGGQVPEQYF
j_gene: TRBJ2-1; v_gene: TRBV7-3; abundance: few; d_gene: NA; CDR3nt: TGTGCCAGCAGCCCTCAGGGGAGAAATGAGCAGTTCTTC; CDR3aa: CASSPQGRNEQFF
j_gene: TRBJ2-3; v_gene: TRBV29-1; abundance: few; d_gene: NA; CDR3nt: TGCAGCGGGGGTGGGGTGAGCACAGATACGCAGTATTTT; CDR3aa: CSGGGVSTDTQYF
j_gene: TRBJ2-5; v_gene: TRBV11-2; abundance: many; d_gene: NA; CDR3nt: TGTGCCAGCAGCCCTGGAGTAACCCAGTACTTC; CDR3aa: CASSPGVTQYF
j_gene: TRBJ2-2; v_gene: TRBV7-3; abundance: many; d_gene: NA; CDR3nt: TGTGCCAGCAGCTTAAGGCGGGGGCCTCTGAACACCGGGGAGCTGTTTTTT; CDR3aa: CASSLRRGPLNTGELFF
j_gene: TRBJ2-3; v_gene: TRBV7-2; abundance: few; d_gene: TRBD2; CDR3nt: TGTGCCAGCAGCTCCGGGACTAGATTTGACACGCAGTATTTT; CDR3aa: CASSSGTRFDTQYF
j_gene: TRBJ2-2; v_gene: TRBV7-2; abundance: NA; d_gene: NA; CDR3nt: TGTGCCAGCAGCTTTTTTGCGGCGGGTAACACCGGGGAGCTGTTTTTT; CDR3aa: CASSFFAAGNTGELFF
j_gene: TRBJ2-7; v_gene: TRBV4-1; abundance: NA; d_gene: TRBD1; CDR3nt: TGCGCCAGCAGCCAAGAGTTTCCAGGGGGCTACGAGCAGTACTTC; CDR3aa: CASSQEFPGGYEQYF
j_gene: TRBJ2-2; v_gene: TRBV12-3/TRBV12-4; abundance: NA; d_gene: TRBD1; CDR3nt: TGTGCCAGCAGTCCCCAGGGGGTGCAGGGCACCGGGGAGCTGTTTTTT; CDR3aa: CASSPQGVQGTGELFF
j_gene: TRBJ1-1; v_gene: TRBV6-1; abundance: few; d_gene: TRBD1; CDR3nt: TGTGCCAGCAGTGAAGGGGGGACAGGGGGCAGCGAGGGTGAAGCTTTCTTT; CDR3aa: CASSEGGTGGSEGEAFF
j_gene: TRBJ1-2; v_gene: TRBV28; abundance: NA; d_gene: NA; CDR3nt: TGTGCCAGCAGTCCCCTGACTCGACAGCCTAGAGGGGGATATGGCTACACCTTC; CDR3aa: CASSPLTRQPRGGYGYTF
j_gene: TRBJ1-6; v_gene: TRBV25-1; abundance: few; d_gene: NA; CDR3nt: TGTGCCAGCAGTGGGACTTTCTCACCCCTCCACTTT; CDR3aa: CASSGTFSPLHF
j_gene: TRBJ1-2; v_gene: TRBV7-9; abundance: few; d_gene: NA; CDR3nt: TGTGCCAGCAGCCCCTACACAGGGAGAGGCTACACCTTC; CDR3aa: CASSPYTGRGYTF
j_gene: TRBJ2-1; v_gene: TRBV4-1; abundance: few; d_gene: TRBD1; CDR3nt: TGCGCCAGCAGCCAAGCAGACAGGGGGCGCAACAATGAGCAGTTCTTC; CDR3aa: CASSQADRGRNNEQFF
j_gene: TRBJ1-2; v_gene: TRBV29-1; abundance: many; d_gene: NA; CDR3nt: TGCAGCGTTAGGGACCACTCCTATGGCTACACCTTC; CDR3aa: CSVRDHSYGYTF
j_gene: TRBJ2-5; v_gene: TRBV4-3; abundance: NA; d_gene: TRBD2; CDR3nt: TGCGCCAGCAGCCAATCGTCGGGGGGTCTCCAAGAGACCCAGTACTTC; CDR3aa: CASSQSSGGLQETQYF
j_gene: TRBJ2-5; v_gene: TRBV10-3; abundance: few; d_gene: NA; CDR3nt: TGTGCCATCAGCCGTGGGGACACTAATCGCGGGGAGACCCAGTACTTC; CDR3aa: CAISRGDTNRGETQYF
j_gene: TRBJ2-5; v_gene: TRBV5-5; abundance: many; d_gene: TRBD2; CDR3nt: TGTGCCAGCAGCTTGCTAGCGGGGGGCGGGGAGACCCAGTACTTC; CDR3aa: CASSLLAGGGETQYF
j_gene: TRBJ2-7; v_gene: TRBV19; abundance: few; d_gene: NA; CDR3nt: TGTGCCAGTAGTAGCGGTCTTACAGATAGGGAGCAGTACTTC; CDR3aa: CASSSGLTDREQYF
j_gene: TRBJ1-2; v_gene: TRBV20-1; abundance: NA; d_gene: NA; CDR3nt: TGCAGTGCTGCACAGGCTTTCAGATCTTTCTATGGCTACACCTTC; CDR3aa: CSAAQAFRSFYGYTF
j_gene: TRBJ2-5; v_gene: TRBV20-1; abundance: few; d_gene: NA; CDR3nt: TGCAGTGGCTCACTCCCGGGGGTGAAAGAGACCCAGTACTTC; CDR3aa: CSGSLPGVKETQYF
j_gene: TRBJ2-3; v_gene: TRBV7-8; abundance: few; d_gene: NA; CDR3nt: TGTGCCAGCATCCCAGGTGGTGATACGCAGTATTTT; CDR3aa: CASIPGGDTQYF
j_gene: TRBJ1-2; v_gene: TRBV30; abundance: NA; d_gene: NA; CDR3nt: TGTGCCTGGAGTGTACCCGTGGGGATGGAGGGCTATGGCTACACCTTC; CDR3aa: CAWSVPVGMEGYGYTF
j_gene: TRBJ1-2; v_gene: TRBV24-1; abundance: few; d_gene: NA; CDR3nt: TGTGCCACCAGTGATAACTTTTCGGAGGACTATGGCTACACCTTC; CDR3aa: CATSDNFSEDYGYTF
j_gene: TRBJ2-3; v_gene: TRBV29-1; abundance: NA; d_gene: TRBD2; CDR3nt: TGCAGCGTAATAGCGGGGGGGCCGGGAGATACGCAGTATTTT; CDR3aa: CSVIAGGPGDTQYF
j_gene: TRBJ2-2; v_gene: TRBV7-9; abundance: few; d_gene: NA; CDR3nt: TGTGCCAGCAGCCCGCGTGTGGGCGAGGAGCTGTTTTTT; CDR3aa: CASSPRVGEELFF
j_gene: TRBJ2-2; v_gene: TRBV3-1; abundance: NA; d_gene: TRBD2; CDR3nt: TGTGCCAGCAGCCGCAGACAGGGACTAGCGGCGCTGAACACCGGGGAGCTGTTTTTT; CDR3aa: CASSRRQGLAALNTGELFF
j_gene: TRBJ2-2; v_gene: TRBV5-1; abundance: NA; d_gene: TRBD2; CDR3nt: TGCGCCAGCAGCGCGACTAGCGGGGGGTACACCGGGGAGCTGTTTTTT; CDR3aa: CASSATSGGYTGELFF
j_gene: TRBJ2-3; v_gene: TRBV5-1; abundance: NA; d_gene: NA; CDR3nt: TGCGCCAGCAGCGGAAATACAGGGAGCACAGATACGCAGTATTTT; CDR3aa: CASSGNTGSTDTQYF
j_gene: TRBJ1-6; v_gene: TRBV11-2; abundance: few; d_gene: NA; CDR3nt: TGTGCCAGCAGCCACGAAGGCCCGTCACCCCTCCACTTT; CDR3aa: CASSHEGPSPLHF
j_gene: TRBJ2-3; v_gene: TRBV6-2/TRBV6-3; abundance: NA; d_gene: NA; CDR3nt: TGTGCCAGCAGTTATCCCCTGGGAGATACGCAGTATTTT; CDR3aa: CASSYPLGDTQYF
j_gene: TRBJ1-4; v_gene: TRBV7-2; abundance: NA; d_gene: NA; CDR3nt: TGTGCCAGCAGCTTAGCCCCGGGGGGCGGGATAGAAAAACTGTTTTTT; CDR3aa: CASSLAPGGGIEKLFF
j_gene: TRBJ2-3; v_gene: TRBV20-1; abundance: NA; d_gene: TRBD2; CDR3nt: TGCAGTACAGGGACTAGCCAGGACCACACAGATACGCAGTATTTT; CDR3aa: CSTGTSQDHTDTQYF
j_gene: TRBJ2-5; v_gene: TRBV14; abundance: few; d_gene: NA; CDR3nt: TGTGCCAGCAGCCAAGATATTGAGAGCCAAGAGACCCAGTACTTC; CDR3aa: CASSQDIESQETQYF
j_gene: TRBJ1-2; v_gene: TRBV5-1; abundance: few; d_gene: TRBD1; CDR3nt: TGCGCCAGCACCCTTGGATATCCAGGGGGGCCCGCCTATGGCTACACCTTC; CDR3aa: CASTLGYPGGPAYGYTF
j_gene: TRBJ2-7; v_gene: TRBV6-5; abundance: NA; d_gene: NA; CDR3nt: TGTGCCAGCAGTTACGTGGACACTTCCTACGAGCAGTACTTC; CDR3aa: CASSYVDTSYEQYF
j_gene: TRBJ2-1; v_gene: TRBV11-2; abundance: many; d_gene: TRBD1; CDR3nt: TGTGCCAGCAGGAAAATCAGGGGGTCCTACAATGAGCAGTTCTTC; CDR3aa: CASRKIRGSYNEQFF
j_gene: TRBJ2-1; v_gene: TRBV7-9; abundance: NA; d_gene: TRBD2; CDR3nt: TGTGCCAGCAGCCCATCTAGCGGGGGGGCCCCTGAGCAGTTCTTC; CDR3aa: CASSPSSGGAPEQFF
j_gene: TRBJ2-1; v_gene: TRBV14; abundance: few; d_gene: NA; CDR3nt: TGTGCCAGCAGCCGGTGGCAGGTAGACAATGAGCAGTTCTTC; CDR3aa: CASSRWQVDNEQFF
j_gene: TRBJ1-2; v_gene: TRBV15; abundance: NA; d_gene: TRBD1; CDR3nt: TGTGCCACCAGCAGTAGACAGGGGAGTATGATGGGCTACACCTTC; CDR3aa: CATSSRQGSMMGYTF
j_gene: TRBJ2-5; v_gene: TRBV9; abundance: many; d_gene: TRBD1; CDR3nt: TGTGCCAGCAGCGCCGACAGGGGGGAGACCCAGTACTTC; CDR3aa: CASSADRGETQYF
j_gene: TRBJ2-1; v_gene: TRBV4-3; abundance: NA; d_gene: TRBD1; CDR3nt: TGCGCCAGCAGCCAAGGGGCAGGGGGCGGTGAGCAGTTCTTC; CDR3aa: CASSQGAGGGEQFF
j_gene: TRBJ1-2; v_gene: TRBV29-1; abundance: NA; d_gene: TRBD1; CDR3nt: TGCAGCGTTCCAGATACAGGGGAGGGATATGGCTACACCTTC; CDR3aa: CSVPDTGEGYGYTF